This entry is about one T cell receptor (beta chain). There is no known antigen for this receptor. One base away there is no much larger clone; base qualities are not given. The immunoSEQ Assay, a bias-controlled multiplex PCR, was used to amplify TCRbeta CDR3 regions from genomic DNA. Processing in the source paper ran as follows. Within the assay, amplification of reference gene primers was used to estimate how many nucleated cells each sample contained. To quantify the absolute abundance of each unique TCRbeta CDR3 rearrangement, sequence reads were collapsed and filtered. For each sample, productive Simpson clonality was calculated as the square root of Simpson's diversity index over productive rearrangements. Sourced from immuneACCESS, this table was stored by TCRdb with only in-frame sequences that have V and J called. A share of the clones is absent; for the studies checked, an unresolved V gene accounts for under half, and the remainder has no known explanation. For V, J and clone size, that table is used; D and trimming come from the DNA. The sample data list about 59,000 clones, and roughly 85% of these were observed just once. Clones ranked in the top ten supply over 3% of the sample.

V was cut back by 3 bases and J by 2 bases, leaving a gap of 5 bases between them. Sequences MGHRA (CDR1) and YSYEKL (CDR2) are obtained from the germline V gene. Reading from cysteine to phenylalanine, the CDR3 counts 13 amino acids. Here the CDR3 DNA is all that survives: 39 bases in frame from base 1. Collaborating institutions collected whole blood in K2EDTA tubes following their own protocols. For TCRbeta analysis, collaborators shipped samples as frozen whole blood, isolated PBMCs, or DNA extracted from either of those sample types. The sample is drawn from a study of blood T cell repertoires in COVID-19 (dated by TCRdb to about 2020). A note on the overall study: The collaborator samples originated in the United States, Italy and Spain and spanned the acute and convalescent phases of COVID-19. The material from the prospective study consisted of cDNA or gDNA derived from T cells, B-cell-depleted T cells, or PBMCs. Subjects who had been exposed to COVID-19, were actively infected with it, or had recovered from it provided the deeply sampled blood TCRbeta repertoires that made up the dataset. The repertoires were released in a freely available public database intended as a resource for research on the immune response to SARS-CoV-2. The samples were drawn from the first 160 participants of the ongoing ImmuneRACE study and from 950 to 1,500 subjects provided by 6 global collaborators. A de-identified subject ID, COVID-19 status, age in years and sex were almost always included in the sample metadata. Where HLA class I and class II types were available, the types were taken from metadata supplied by the sample provider, not from assay-based typing.

Overall study results and their limits: The amount of clinical and demographic metadata varied by source and participant and was provided uncurated.

Sequencing used peripheral blood. The rearrangement joined TRBV4-1 to TRBJ1-3; the D segment cannot be called with confidence. The receptor's source is a man between 60 and 75 years old with acute or convalescent COVID-19. The bases are TGCGCCAGCAGCCACCCTGCTGGAAACACCATATATTTT. This codes for CASSHPAGNTIYF.